The 18 T cell receptor beta chains below all came from one sample that was sequenced in a study of blood T cell repertoires in COVID-19. Only in-frame clones appear in the TCRdb table, and some are missing; sequencing was by immunoSEQ multiplex PCR. This sample has about 300,000 clones, with over 75% found just once. The sequencing input was PBMCs or T cells enriched from blood (not recorded which). These receptors originate from a young man who had recovered from COVID-19.

The rearrangement links TRBV4-1 to TRBJ1-6; a possible D gene is TRBD1 (6 bases). Per the germline V gene, CDR1 is MGHRA and CDR2 is YSYEKL. CDR3 size: 14 residues. The V end lost 4 bases, the J end lost 5 bases, and 9 bases lay between the germline ends. Here the CDR3 reads CASSPGVDNSPLHF. DNA of the CDR3: TGCGCCAGCAGCCCAGGGGTTGATAATTCACCCCTCCACTTT.

This sequence joins TRBV18 and TRBJ1-4, with D hard to call. The germline gives CDR1 KGHSH, CDR2 LQKENI. The CDR3 sequence is 14 residues long. V lost 1 base, J lost 8 bases, and 11 bases lay in between. The DNA for the CDR3 is TGTGCCAGCTCACCACAGAGAGGGAGAGAAAAACTGTTTTTT. Protein: CASSPQRGREKLFF.

This sequence joins TRBV6-5 and TRBJ1-2; possible D gene TRBD1, 5 bases. Germline loops: CDR1 MNHEY, CDR2 SVGAGI. Trimming took 6 bases from V and 7 from J, leaving 21 bases between them. The length of the CDR3 is 15 residues. Here the CDR3 reads CASRPPARGGGGYTF. In DNA form, the CDR3 reads TGTGCCAGCAGGCCCCCTGCAAGGGGCGGGGGTGGCTACACCTTC.

The rearrangement uses TRBV9 and TRBJ1-4; D uncertain. Between the trimmed V and J ends, which lost 7 bases and 0 bases, there was a span of 10 bases. The CDR3 has 14 residues. Germline loops: CDR1 SGDLS, CDR2 YYNGEE. The DNA for the CDR3 is TGTGCCAGCTGGGCTGTTGCAACTAATGAAAAACTGTTTTTT. The encoded protein is CASWAVATNEKLFF.

The genes are TRBV29-1 and TRBJ2-7; maybe TRBD1 (6 bases). From germline, CDR1 is SQVTM and CDR2 ANQGSEA. The CDR3 is 13 amino acids. The V gene lost 7 bases and the J gene lost 7 bases, with 20 bases spanning the gap. The DNA for the CDR3 is TGCAGCGGCCGGGACACGACCTGGGGGGAGCAGTACTTC. This gives the protein CSGRDTTWGEQYF.

V gene TRBV3-1 (or the pseudogene TRBV3-2) combines with J gene TRBJ2-5, with D tentatively TRBD2 (6 bases). CDR3 length equals 14 residues. Germline V gene lookup returns CDR1 LGHDT and CDR2 YNNKEL (reference sequence). Trimming shortened V by 3 bases and J by 5 bases, and 13 bases separated the two germline ends. The CDR3 region has the DNA TGTGCCAGCAGCCACGAGACTAGAGTGGAGACCCAGTACTTC. This sequence encodes CASSHETRVETQYF.

This clone has just a few counts. This chain links TRBV10-1 with TRBJ2-7; a weak D match, TRBD2 (6 bases). Trimming removed 5 bases from V and 5 bases from J, with 13 bases in between. The CDR3 is 13 amino acids. CDR1 is WNHNN, CDR2 SYGVQD, per germline (reference sequence). The CDR3 protein is CASSLTGEHEQYF. The CDR3 DNA sequence: TGCGCCAGCAGTTTAACGGGAGAACACGAGCAGTACTTC.

The V call is TRBV11-2, the J call TRBJ2-2; 8 bases match TRBD2. Germline V gives CDR1 SGHAT, CDR2 FQNNGV. V lost 5 bases, J lost 4 bases, and 9 bases stayed unmatched. This CDR3 spans 16 amino acids. The DNA for the CDR3 is TGTGCCAGCAGCCTCCGGGGGGGGCGCGCCACCGGGGAGCTGTTTTTT. Translated: CASSLRGGRATGELFF.

This chain uses TRBV29-1 with TRBJ2-1; 7 bases are a match to TRBD1. The CDR3 consists of 16 residues. Germline-derived CDR1 and CDR2 are SQVTM and ANQGSEA. V lost 8 bases, J lost 10 bases, and 23 bases stayed unmatched. Here the CDR3 reads CSTDDGRGILAKEQFF. Here the CDR3 DNA reads TGCAGCACTGACGACGGCAGGGGGATACTTGCTAAGGAGCAGTTCTTC.

On this clone: Within the sample, other DNA sequences also encode this same CDR3. The CDR3 sequence is CASSRDRGNTIYF. The CDR3 nucleotides read TGTGCCAGCAGTCGGGACAGGGGAAACACCATATATTTT. V and J are TRBV12-3 or TRBV12-4 and TRBJ1-3; 8 positions match TRBD1. The CDR3 length is 13 residues. V lost 5 bases to trimming and J lost 4 bases; unmatched junction nucleotides: 1.

This chain links TRBV28 with TRBJ2-7; the match to TRBD2 covers 13 bases. The CDR3 totals 17 residues. Germline V gene lookup returns CDR1 MDHEN and CDR2 SYDVKM. Trimming took 2 bases from V and 7 from J; bases not matched to a gene: 11. In nucleotides, the CDR3 is TGTGCCAGCAGTTTAACTAGCGGGGGGGCCCGCGTCTTAGAGCAGTACTTC. Translating it yields CASSLTSGGARVLEQYF.

This clone was detected only a few times. The genes are TRBV7-9 and TRBJ1-5; 7 positions agree with TRBD1. The ends lost 5 bases at V and 6 bases at J; junction bases unmatched: 7. CDR1 is SEHNR, CDR2 FQNEAQ, per germline (reference sequence). This CDR3 is built from 14 residues. The CDR3, as DNA: TGTGCCAGCAGCCCAGGGGGGAGTCCTCAGCCCCAGCATTTT. Translation: CASSPGGSPQPQHF.

This chain links TRBV28 with TRBJ2-3; TRBD1 matches at 9 bases. From germline, CDR1 is MDHEN and CDR2 SYDVKM. After removal of 6 bases from V and 0 bases from J, the junction contained 4 bases not matched to a gene. This CDR3 is built from 15 residues. The CDR3 sequence: CASSRTGVSTDTQYF. The CDR3, as DNA: TGTGCCAGCAGCCGGACAGGGGTGAGCACAGATACGCAGTATTTT.

CDR3 in amino acids: CASSSGLAGFTDTQYF. The CDR3 nucleotides read TGCGCCAGCAGCTCAGGACTAGCGGGGTTCACAGATACGCAGTATTTT. The chain joins TRBV5-1 to TRBJ2-3, with 12 bases aligning to TRBD2. V was clipped by 3 bases and J by 2 bases; unmatched bases: 4. The germline V gene has CDR1 SGHRS and CDR2 YFSETQ. The CDR3 contains 16 residues.

The rearrangement joins TRBV5-1 to TRBJ2-2; 9 bases are a match to TRBD1. With 2 bases clipped from V and 4 bases from J, the junction kept 9 bases outside the gene matches. Germline V CDR1 and CDR2: SGHRS, YFSETQ. The length of the CDR3 is 17 residues. The CDR3, as DNA: TGCGCCAGCAGCTTACCCACAGGGGGCTATGGCACCGGGGAGCTGTTTTTT. Its protein is CASSLPTGGYGTGELFF.

V usage is TRBV7-9 and J usage is TRBJ2-7; 7 bases map to TRBD1. CDR3 size: 14 residues. The junction had 6 bases not matched to a gene; V was cut back by 4 bases and J by 3 bases. Germline values: CDR1 SEHNR, CDR2 FQNEAQ (reference sequence). This chain's CDR3 is CASSYPWDSYEQYF. CDR3 DNA sequence: TGTGCCAGCAGCTACCCCTGGGACAGCTACGAGCAGTACTTC.

The chain recombines TRBV2 with TRBJ1-5, with D perhaps TRBD1 (5 bases). V lost 6 bases and J lost 1, with 13 bases in between. The CDR3 has 15 amino acids. Germline V gene data show CDR1 as SNHLY and CDR2 as FYNNEI. The CDR3 protein is CASSSRGVSNQPQHF. The CDR3 DNA reads as TGTGCCAGCAGCTCCCGGGGGGTAAGCAATCAGCCCCAGCATTTT.

This chain uses TRBV6-5 with TRBJ1-1, with a possible D match to TRBD1 (5 bases). V dropped 3 bases and J dropped 8 bases, with 13 bases sitting between them. The CDR3 runs 13 residues. Germline V gene sequence: CDR1 MNHEY, CDR2 SVGAGI. The CDR3 loop reads CASSYLAGLEAFF. The CDR3, as DNA: TGTGCCAGCAGTTATCTCGCAGGGTTAGAAGCTTTCTTT.